This T cell receptor beta chain was recovered during a study of CD8 T cells in Susac syndrome (dated 2019 in TCRdb). Background on the whole study: Whether CD8+ T cell activation and differentiation in Susac syndrome was antigen driven was tested using repertoire sequencing. Here is what the overall study found, with its caveats: The TCR sequencing and HLA analysis was acknowledged to have included a relatively small number of individuals.

RNA was extracted using the RNeasy kit, and about 0.45 to 1 ug of the RNA was reverse transcribed with random hexamers. The immunoSEQ multiplex PCR assay, covering 54 Vbeta and 13 Jbeta segments, was used to amplify TCR beta CDR3 regions. PCR amplification bias was corrected using a synthetic template baseline for primer optimization and computational correction. The authors' pipeline ran thus. Reads were annotated to V, D and J genes according to IMGT and were analyzed with immunoSEQ Analyzer, with only productive sequences retained. Clonality was calculated as one minus the Shannon entropy normalized by log2 of the number of productive unique sequences. Public and private clones were assessed among the 100 most prevalent clones of each patient and control. A clone was defined as Susac-specific if it was absent from the healthy and MS cohorts, from 1052 published viral clones and from other ImmuneACCESS disease sequences. TCRdb reprocessing: public reads trimmed at Q25 with fastp, clones called with MiXCR, in-frame beta chains kept. Each CDR3 protein appears once, grouped with its most common genes and DNA. TCRdb's processing, not the authors' own work, is the source of the V and J calls. This sample is represented by approximately 100,000 distinct CDR3 sequences; around 90% of them were singletons. The ten largest clones take up around 0.14% of the sample.

Peripheral blood CD8+ and CD4+ T cells from healthy donors, Susac syndrome patients and multiple sclerosis patients were profiled using high-throughput TCR beta sequencing. The healthy donors served as controls matched for age and sex. Bulk CD8+ and CD4+ T cells were purified magnetically by negative isolation, whereas CD8+ TEMRA cells were enriched by FACS. Blood was drawn into EDTA tubes, processed within 24 hours, and PBMCs were isolated by density gradient centrifugation. PBMCs intended for TCR sequencing were cryopreserved in liquid nitrogen and were subsequently thawed in a 37 degrees C water bath. A purity of at least 90% was achieved for sorted or isolated CD4+, CD8+ and CD8+ TEMRA cells. In regard to this clonotype: Its antigen has not been determined. Base qualities are not at hand, and no much larger clone is one base apart.

Per the germline V gene (reference sequence), MNHEY is the CDR1 and SMNVEV is the CDR2. From the cysteine through the phenylalanine, the CDR3 covers 16 amino acids. Only the CDR3 DNA stays, 48 bases, in frame from base 1. V loses 4 bases at its end and J loses 0 bases; junction bases beyond the gene matches: 4. Rearrangement joined TRBV27 to TRBJ2-2, and 8 bases in between align with TRBD2. Source material: CD4+ T cells from PBMCs. The sequence came from a human donor in good health. The DNA is as follows: TGTGCCAGCAGTTGGTCGGGACTAGCGAACACCGGGGAGCTGTTTTTT. Translation gives CASSWSGLANTGELFF.